Below are 29 T cell receptor beta chains sequenced from a single sample in a study of read filtering for tumor transcriptome and immune sequencing (dated by TCRdb to about 2020). Sequenced using an Illumina HiSeq 4000. TCR libraries were constructed from about 400 ng RNA using the Immunoverse kit, and molecular barcoded adaptors covering alpha/delta and beta/gamma chains were employed. The raw public data were reprocessed by TCRdb itself: fastp quality trimming at Q25, MiXCR clonotype calling, in-frame beta chains only. When rows share a CDR3 protein, they turn into one entry using the most common DNA and genes. This sample comprises roughly 59,000 distinct CDR3 sequences, roughly 19% of them detected only once. Clones ranked in the top ten supply about a tenth of the sample. Sequences were obtained from a population of CD138-negative cells sorted from bone marrow. The sample's cell subset or site label, decoded: bone marrow mononuclear cells depleted of CD138+ plasma/myeloma cells by negative magnetic selection. The receptors come from a donor at least 40 years old with multiple myeloma.

The gene calls are TRBV6-6 and TRBJ2-2; D gene unclear. Trimming pared 1 base from V and 5 bases from J, leaving 5 bases between. Looked up from germline, CDR1 is MNHNY and CDR2 is SVGAGI (reference sequence). The CDR3 totals 13 residues. CDR3 nucleotides: TGTGCCAGCAGTTACTTGGAAACCGGGGAGCTGTTTTTT. Translating it yields CASSYLETGELFF.

Concerning this clonotype itself: Possible read error: a much larger clone is one base away. The chain joins TRBV30 to TRBJ2-3; 11 positions match TRBD1. From germline, CDR1 is GTSNPN and CDR2 SVGIG (reference sequence). With 7 bases clipped from V and 3 bases from J, the junction kept 6 bases outside the gene matches. The CDR3 runs to 14 residues. As DNA, the CDR3 is TGTGCCTCCGGGGACAGGGGGAAGACAGATACGCAGTATTTT. Protein product: CASGDRGKTDTQYF.

V gene TRBV5-4 combines with J gene TRBJ2-1, with D hard to call. This CDR3 is 13 amino acids long. The germline CDR1 and CDR2 sequences are SGHNT and YYREEE (reference sequence). Trimming stripped 2 bases from V and 7 bases from J, with 10 bases between. The CDR3 DNA sequence: TGTGCCAGCAGCTTCCAGACCAGAAATGAGCAGTTCTTC. This translates into CASSFQTRNEQFF.

This clonotype has a count of ten or more. The rearrangement joins TRBV27 to TRBJ2-5; D ambiguous. Germline V lookup: CDR1 MNHEY, CDR2 SMNVEV (reference sequence). Trimming left V 3 bases short and J 2 bases short, with 10 bases between. CDR3 size: 14 residues. The CDR3 loop is CASSFWGNQETQYF. The CDR3 DNA is TGTGCCAGCAGTTTTTGGGGAAATCAAGAGACCCAGTACTTC.

This clonotype has ten or more counts. The chain joins TRBV18 to TRBJ2-3; weak D call: TRBD1 (6 bases). V lost 2 bases, J lost 2 bases, and 14 bases lay in between. Germline V gene data show CDR1 as KGHSH and CDR2 as LQKENI. The CDR3 runs to 16 residues. The CDR3 spells CASSPYIGQLTDTQYF. The CDR3 DNA follows: TGTGCCAGCTCACCATACATCGGACAGCTCACAGATACGCAGTATTTT.

Regarding this clonotype: One end of the junction varies from germline; a read error may be responsible. This chain connects TRBV25-1 to TRBJ1-1, with no clear D. Germline V gene lookup returns CDR1 MGHDK and CDR2 SYGVNS. CDR3 length: 11 residues. The CDR3 reads CASSEGLQAFF. The CDR3 nucleotides read TGTGCCAGTAGTGAAGGGCTGCAAGCTTTCTTT.

This clonotype was seen ten or more times. This rearrangement joins TRBV7-9 to TRBJ2-1; TRBD2 matches at 8 bases. After removal of 2 bases from V and 6 bases from J, the junction contained 9 bases not matched to a gene. The CDR3 is 16 amino acids. The germline CDR1 and CDR2 sequences are SEHNR and FQNEAQ (reference sequence). CDR3 nucleotide sequence: TGTGCCAGCAGCTTAAATCCTAGCGGGCGATCCAATGAGCAGTTCTTC. Protein product: CASSLNPSGRSNEQFF. Filled out from reference TRBV7-9 and TRBJ2-1, the complete variable domain reads DTGVSQNPRHKITKRGQNVTFRCDPISEHNRLYWYRQTLGQGPEFLTYFQNEAQLEKSRLLSDRFSAERPKGSFSTLEIQRTEQGDSAMYLCASSLNPSGRSNEQFFGPGTRLTVL.

This clonotype showed up just a few times. A much larger clone lies one base from this, so it may be a read error. The chain carries TRBV6-5 and TRBJ2-1; 10 nucleotides line up with TRBD2. This CDR3 is 13 amino acids long. Germline V gene sequence: CDR1 MNHEY, CDR2 SVGAGI. V lost 9 bases, J lost 7 bases, and 6 bases stayed unmatched. The CDR3 nucleotides read TGTGCCAGTCTCTCAGCGGGGGGGAATGAGCAGTTCTTC. Translating it yields CASLSAGGNEQFF.

This clonotype was counted many times. The V and J genes are TRBV28 and TRBJ2-3; 9 nucleotides align to TRBD2. Trimming at V came to 2 bases and at J to 0 bases, leaving 0 bases not matched to a gene. Germline CDR1 MDHEN, CDR2 SYDVKM. The CDR3 is 15 amino acids. In DNA, the CDR3 is TGTGCCAGCAGTTTAACTAGCGGGAGCACAGATACGCAGTATTTT. Its translation: CASSLTSGSTDTQYF.

This clonotype came up a few times. This chain joins TRBV11-2 and TRBJ1-1, with no clear D. The CDR3 sequence is 15 residues long. Trimming took 1 base from V and 6 from J, leaving 15 bases between them. CDR1 and CDR2 (germline): SGHAT, FQNNGV. The CDR3 region has the DNA TGTGCCAGCAGCTTAGGATTCCCGGGAAGGGCTGAAGCTTTCTTT. Amino acid sequence: CASSLGFPGRAEAFF.

CDR3 sequence: CSARVRTSGEADTQYF. In DNA form, the CDR3 reads TGCAGTGCTAGAGTCCGTACTAGCGGGGAGGCAGATACGCAGTATTTT. This chain uses TRBV20-1 with TRBJ2-3; TRBD2 aligns across 10 bases. Germline CDR1 DFQATT, CDR2 SNEGSKA (reference sequence). The CDR3 extends over 16 amino acids. V trimming: 1 base; J trimming: 4 bases; junction bases outside the gene matches: 8.

This clonotype occurred many times. The J gene is TRBJ2-2, the V gene TRBV2; 10 bases are a match to TRBD2. Germline CDR1 is SNHLY and CDR2 is FYNNEI. V shed 0 bases, J shed 6 bases, and the junction held 13 bases outside the gene matches. The CDR3 totals 19 residues. The CDR3 spells CASSEAHPSGRSGAGELFF. The CDR3 DNA follows: TGTGCCAGCAGTGAAGCGCATCCTAGCGGGAGAAGTGGCGCCGGGGAGCTGTTTTTT. The full variable domain, rest sourced from reference TRBV2 and TRBJ2-2, is EPEVTQTPSHQVTQMGQEVILRCVPISNHLYFYWYRQILGQKVEFLVSFYNNEISEKSEIFDDQFSVERPDGSNFTLKIRSTKLEDSAMYFCASSEAHPSGRSGAGELFFGEGSRLTVL.

The chain joins TRBV5-1 to TRBJ1-1; 7 bases are shared with TRBD1. V lost 4 bases, J lost 4 bases, and 13 bases stayed unmatched. CDR1 and CDR2 from the germline V gene are SGHRS and YFSETQ. The CDR3 covers 16 residues. The CDR3 reads CASSDTSTGRATEAFF. CDR3 coding DNA: TGCGCCAGCAGCGACACATCGACAGGGAGAGCCACTGAAGCTTTCTTT.

V and J are TRBV12-3 or TRBV12-4 and TRBJ2-7; D remains unclear. The V gene lost 1 base and the J gene lost 2 bases, with 12 bases spanning the gap. The CDR3 is 15 amino acids. The CDR3 coding sequence is TGTGCCAGCAGTTTAGATGACACCAGCCCCTACGAGCAGTACTTC. Translating it yields CASSLDDTSPYEQYF.

Comment on this clonotype: The likely explanation is a read error, given a far larger clone one base away. The chain links TRBV6-5 to TRBJ2-1, with 10 bases fitting TRBD2. Germline trimming cut 5 bases from V and 6 bases from J; bases unmatched to any gene: 7. Germline V gene lookup returns CDR1 MNHEY and CDR2 SVGAGI. The CDR3 consists of 15 residues. CDR3 residues: CASSPRTSGFNEQFF. Here the CDR3 DNA reads TGTGCCAGCAGTCCCAGGACTAGCGGCTTCAATGAGCAGTTCTTC.

The sample holds many counts of this clonotype. The chain uses TRBV5-1 and TRBJ2-1; D tentatively reads TRBD1 or TRBD2 (5 bases each). The ends were cut back, 2 bases at V and 9 bases at J, with 12 bases in the middle. The CDR3 runs 13 residues. Germline CDR1 is SGHRS and CDR2 is YFSETQ. The CDR3 DNA sequence: TGCGCCAGCAGCTTCCAGGATGGGGGTGAGCAGTTCTTC. Translated: CASSFQDGGEQFF.

This clonotype was seen a few times. The chain has TRBV12-3 or TRBV12-4 and TRBJ2-5; 10 bases line up with TRBD2. With V trimmed by 2 bases and J by 1 base, 4 bases remained unmatched. This CDR3 contains 16 residues. The CDR3 protein is CASSLLLAGGQETQYF. The CDR3 DNA reads as TGTGCCAGCAGTTTATTGTTAGCGGGGGGCCAAGAGACCCAGTACTTC.

V gene TRBV11-2 combines with J gene TRBJ1-1; 7 bases agree with TRBD1. Germline V gives CDR1 SGHAT, CDR2 FQNNGV. The length of the CDR3 is 16 residues. Trimming took 5 bases from V and 2 from J; bases not matched to a gene: 11. DNA of the CDR3: TGTGCCAGCAGCCGTAACAGGGGCGCGGTTAACACTGAAGCTTTCTTT. Protein product: CASSRNRGAVNTEAFF.

In this sample, this clonotype turned up many times. V is TRBV7-2 and J is TRBJ1-2, with D unclear. The CDR3 is 16 residues long. CDR1 SGHTA and CDR2 FQGNSA come from the germline V gene. Trimming stripped 5 bases from V and 2 bases from J, with 18 bases between. The CDR3 nucleotides are TGTGCCAGCAGCCCCCCCGCAATCCGAATAAACTATGGCTACACCTTC. Amino acid sequence: CASSPPAIRINYGYTF.

This clonotype appeared a few times. The chain couples TRBV28 to TRBJ2-5; 9 positions agree with TRBD2. This CDR3 has 15 amino acids. The germline CDR1 and CDR2 sequences are MDHEN and SYDVKM. V lost 3 bases, J lost 5 bases, and 7 bases stayed unmatched. In DNA, the CDR3 is TGTGCCAGCAGTTTGCCTAGCGGGAATTCCGAGACCCAGTACTTC. Amino acids: CASSLPSGNSETQYF.

This clonotype was picked up many times. The chain joins TRBV29-1 to TRBJ2-2; D uncertain. Germline CDR1 reads SQVTM; CDR2 reads ANQGSEA. V was shortened by 6 bases and J by 0 bases, with 5 bases between the two germline ends. The CDR3 has 12 amino acids. CDR3: CSVRSNTGELFF. CDR3 coding DNA: TGCAGCGTCCGATCGAACACCGGGGAGCTGTTTTTT.

The table lists this clonotype with many counts. This chain joins TRBV7-6 and TRBJ2-3; the match to TRBD1 covers 7 bases. V shed 5 bases and J 2 bases; nucleotides not matched to a gene: 10. CDR1 is SGHVS and CDR2 is FNYEAQ in the germline V gene. The CDR3 length is 16 residues. CDR3 loop: CASSRGGGQNTDTQYF. CDR3 sequence (DNA): TGTGCCAGCAGCCGCGGTGGGGGACAGAACACAGATACGCAGTATTTT.

As for this clonotype: This may be a read error, as it is one base from a much larger clone. The genes are TRBV2 and TRBJ1-2; 7 nucleotides match TRBD1. CDR1 and CDR2 (germline): SNHLY, FYNNEI. CDR3 length equals 13 residues. As DNA, the CDR3 is TGTGCCAGCGGTCGCGGGACAGCCTATGGCTACATCTTC. This sequence encodes CASGRGTAYGYIF.

This clonotype came up many times. The chain recombines TRBV7-9 with TRBJ2-6; the D gene could be TRBD1 or TRBD2 (6 bases each). From germline, CDR1 is SEHNR and CDR2 FQNEAQ (reference sequence). The CDR3 consists of 16 residues. Deletions cut 2 bases from V and 10 bases from J, with 18 bases between. CDR3 amino acids: CASSLIGGLGPNVLTF. The CDR3 DNA sequence: TGTGCCAGCAGCTTAATAGGGGGGCTGGGACCAAACGTCCTGACTTTC. The entire variable domain, with the rest obtained from reference TRBV7-9 and TRBJ2-6, is as follows: DTGVSQNPRHKITKRGQNVTFRCDPISEHNRLYWYRQTLGQGPEFLTYFQNEAQLEKSRLLSDRFSAERPKGSFSTLEIQRTEQGDSAMYLCASSLIGGLGPNVLTFGAGSRLTVL.

V usage is TRBV6-5 and J usage is TRBJ2-7; no firm D call. The germline V and J ends were trimmed by 7 bases and 0 bases, with 28 bases remaining between them. The V gene's germline CDR1 is MNHEY and CDR2 SVGAGI. The CDR3 runs 19 residues. The CDR3 coding sequence is TGTGCCAGCAACTTCCATAAGCCCACGGGCGGCCAGAACTCCTACGAGCAGTACTTC. Its protein product is CASNFHKPTGGQNSYEQYF.

This clonotype was counted at least ten times. The V and J genes are TRBV20-1 and TRBJ2-1, with D unclear. Trimming removed 0 bases from V and 9 bases from J, with 15 bases in between. The CDR3 is 14 residues long. Germline lookup yields CDR1 DFQATT and CDR2 SNEGSKA (reference sequence). CDR3 amino acids: CSARDSRTTGEQFF. The CDR3 DNA is TGCAGTGCTAGAGATTCCCGGACGACCGGTGAGCAGTTCTTC.

This clonotype was detected many times. The chain carries TRBV20-1 and TRBJ2-3, with D perhaps TRBD2 (6 bases). The CDR3 covers 13 residues. Germline values: CDR1 DFQATT, CDR2 SNEGSKA (reference sequence). The CDR3: CSPAEEGPDTQYF. CDR3 coding DNA: TGCAGCCCGGCGGAGGAGGGACCAGATACGCAGTATTTT.

This clonotype was seen ten or more times. The chain uses TRBV7-8 and TRBJ2-1; possible D gene TRBD2, 6 bases. With 5 bases removed from V and 1 base from J, the gap between germline ends came to 12 bases. There are 15 residues in the CDR3. The germline V gene encodes CDR1 SGHVS and CDR2 FQNEAQ. The CDR3, as DNA: TGTGCCAGCAGCCACCGGACTAATTCCTACAATGAGCAGTTCTTC. It encodes CASSHRTNSYNEQFF.

This clonotype was seen many times. The rearrangement joins TRBV7-9 to TRBJ1-4; TRBD1 agrees at 9 bases. The CDR3 totals 15 residues. With 2 bases clipped from V and 8 bases from J, the junction kept 6 bases outside the gene matches. The V gene's germline CDR1 is SEHNR and CDR2 FQNEAQ (reference sequence). The CDR3 coding sequence is TGTGCCAGCAGCTTACCACAGGGGGCACGCGAAAAACTGTTTTTT. Protein: CASSLPQGAREKLFF. Together with reference TRBV7-9 and TRBJ1-4, the CDR3 gives the full variable domain: DTGVSQNPRHKITKRGQNVTFRCDPISEHNRLYWYRQTLGQGPEFLTYFQNEAQLEKSRLLSDRFSAERPKGSFSTLEIQRTEQGDSAMYLCASSLPQGAREKLFFGSGTQLSVL.